This T cell receptor (beta chain) originates from a study of blood T cell repertoires in COVID-19. Looking at the study overall: Some COVID-19 samples were acute and others convalescent; all came from the United States, Italy and Spain. Sample material is recorded as cDNA or gDNA derived from T cells, B-cell-depleted T cells, or PBMCs.

Per the original methods: How many nucleated cells were present was estimated from reference gene primer amplification. The protocol was immunoSEQ multiplex PCR, while the TCRdb copy is restricted to in-frame clones and leaves out a portion. The V and J calls and clone size were taken over from that table, and D and trimming were inferred from the DNA. The repertoire consists of under 300,000 clones, with 87% occurring once and the leading ten covering around 7.8%. V was shortened by 6 bases and J by 6 bases, with 21 bases between the two germline ends. This CDR3 contains 15 residues. Germline V gives CDR1 MNHEY, CDR2 SMNVEV (reference sequence).

This receptor was obtained from a man aged 60 to 75 who had recovered from COVID-19. The sequencing input was peripheral blood. The V gene is TRBV27, the J gene TRBJ2-7; TRBD1 might be the D (6 bases). CDR3 loop: CASRNTGTLSSEQYF. The CDR3 nucleotides read TGTGCCAGCAGAAACACCGGGACACTTTCGTCCGAGCAGTACTTC.